Each of the 26 T cell receptor beta chains below was sequenced from the same sample in a study of T cell changes during pregnancy in multiple sclerosis. The repertoire was sequenced with immunoSEQ multiplex PCR; TCRdb's copy has only in-frame clones and lacks some. Of about 83,000 clones listed, roughly 96% are singletons. The sample consisted of peripheral blood, taken in the second trimester of pregnancy. The receptors here all came from a female donor with multiple sclerosis, enrolled in a pregnancy study.

The V and J genes are TRBV7-2 and TRBJ2-7; 13 nucleotides align to TRBD2. V was clipped by 5 bases and J by 4 bases; unmatched bases: 5. The germline V gene has CDR1 SGHTA and CDR2 FQGNSA. CDR3 length: 15 residues. The CDR3 sequence: CASSDGLAGVYEQYF. CDR3 coding DNA: TGTGCCAGCAGCGATGGACTAGCGGGAGTTTACGAGCAGTACTTC.

The chain couples TRBV4-1 to TRBJ2-2; 9 nucleotides line up with TRBD1. The V gene end was trimmed by 1 base and the J gene end by 6 bases; junction bases not matched to a gene: 3. Germline assignment: CDR1 MGHRA and CDR2 YSYEKL. The CDR3 runs to 15 residues. The CDR3 is CASSQAGTGPGELFF. Here the CDR3 DNA reads TGCGCCAGCAGCCAAGCCGGGACAGGGCCCGGGGAGCTGTTTTTT.

The genes are TRBV7-8 and TRBJ1-2; the D gene is possibly TRBD1 (6 bases). Trimming pared 1 base from V and 5 bases from J, leaving 14 bases between. CDR1 is SGHVS and CDR2 is FQNEAQ in the germline V gene. CDR3 length: 15 amino acids. CDR3 sequence (DNA): TGTGCCAGCAGCTTAGGGCAGGGGACACTGTATGGCTACACCTTC. Its translation is CASSLGQGTLYGYTF.

The CDR3 bases are TGTGCCAGCAGCATCGGGACTTGGAACACTGAAGCTTTCTTT. This gives the protein CASSIGTWNTEAFF. V usage is TRBV7-2 and J usage is TRBJ1-1; D may be TRBD1 (5 bases). The CDR3 is 14 amino acids. The V end was cut by 5 bases, the J end by 1 base, with 11 bases between. Germline V gene lookup returns CDR1 SGHTA and CDR2 FQGNSA.

This rearrangement joins TRBV7-9 to TRBJ2-6; 10 nucleotides match TRBD1. With 5 bases clipped from V and 4 bases from J, the junction kept 14 bases outside the gene matches. Per germline, CDR1 SEHNR and CDR2 FQNEAQ (reference sequence). The CDR3 runs to 19 residues. CDR3 DNA: TGTGCCAGCAGCCCCCTAACAGACAGGGGGCTAACCGGGGCCAACGTCCTGACTTTC. It is translated as CASSPLTDRGLTGANVLTF.

The J gene is TRBJ2-5, the V gene TRBV14, with a possible D match to TRBD2 (5 bases). Trimming stripped 5 bases from V and 7 bases from J, with 14 bases between. The CDR3 has 13 amino acids. CDR1 is SGHDN, CDR2 FVKESK, per germline. The CDR3 nucleotides read TGTGCCAGCAGCTCGAGGGATCCTGGGACCCAGTACTTC. This encodes CASSSRDPGTQYF.

The V call is TRBV4-1, the J call TRBJ1-3; D call uncertain. Per germline, CDR1 MGHRA and CDR2 YSYEKL. Deletions cut 1 base from V and 8 bases from J, with 9 bases between. This CDR3 has 13 residues. The CDR3 region is CASSQVGEYTIYF. The CDR3 DNA sequence: TGCGCCAGCAGCCAAGTCGGGGAGTACACCATATATTTT.

The chain uses TRBV6-1 and TRBJ1-1; the D is unclear. CDR1 is MNHNS and CDR2 is SASEGT in the germline V gene. V dropped 6 bases and J dropped 3 bases, with 8 bases sitting between them. There are 12 residues in the CDR3. CDR3 protein: CASSTYYTEAFF. CDR3 DNA: TGTGCCAGCAGCACCTACTACACTGAAGCTTTCTTT.

V usage is TRBV4-2 and J usage is TRBJ2-4; 9 bases agree with TRBD1. CDR1 and CDR2 (germline): LGHNA, YNFKEQ. The V segment lost 3 bases and the J segment 3 bases; nucleotides outside the gene matches: 6. CDR3 size: 16 residues. DNA for the CDR3: TGTGCCAGCAGCCATAACAGGGGGCAGGACAAAAACATTCAGTACTTC. The encoded protein is CASSHNRGQDKNIQYF.

The chain recombines TRBV30 with TRBJ2-5, with 7 bases identical to TRBD1. This CDR3 is built from 14 residues. V lost 0 bases, J lost 1 base, and 2 bases stayed unmatched. The germline V gene encodes CDR1 GTSNPN and CDR2 SVGIG (reference sequence). This CDR3 is CAWSVGQAQETQYF. CDR3 coding DNA: TGTGCCTGGAGTGTTGGACAGGCCCAAGAGACCCAGTACTTC.

This chain connects TRBV6-5 to TRBJ2-1, with TRBD2 identical over 12 bases. The length of the CDR3 is 14 residues. The V and J ends lost 6 bases and 7 bases, in that order; junction bases with no gene match: 4. Per germline, CDR1 MNHEY and CDR2 SVGAGI. CDR3 residues: CASSLAGGLNEQFF. CDR3 nucleotide sequence: TGTGCCAGCAGCCTAGCGGGAGGGCTGAATGAGCAGTTCTTC.

The chain links TRBV28 to TRBJ1-5, with 8 bases matching TRBD1. Germline loops: CDR1 MDHEN, CDR2 SYDVKM. This CDR3 region has 16 residues. V shed 8 bases and J 3 bases; nucleotides not matched to a gene: 12. The CDR3 sequence: CASVVGQGPFNQPQHF. CDR3 DNA: TGTGCCAGCGTTGTCGGACAGGGACCATTCAATCAGCCCCAGCATTTT. The whole variable domain, filled in from reference TRBV28 and TRBJ1-5, reads DVKVTQSSRYLVKRTGEKVFLECVQDMDHENMFWYRQDPGLGLRLIYFSYDVKMKEKGDIPEGYSVSREKKERFSLILESASTNQTSMYLCASVVGQGPFNQPQHFGDGTRLSIL.

V usage is TRBV6-5 and J usage is TRBJ2-3; D possibly corresponds to TRBD1 (5 bases). The CDR3 contains 14 residues. Trimming left V 6 bases short and J 6 bases short, with 16 bases between. Germline V gene sequence: CDR1 MNHEY, CDR2 SVGAGI. In nucleotides, the CDR3 is TGTGCCAGCAGGGGGCCTCTTATGTGGGATACGCAGTATTTT. Translated: CASRGPLMWDTQYF.

The chain uses TRBV7-8 and TRBJ2-7; TRBD1 might be the D (6 bases). This CDR3 contains 14 residues. With 1 base removed from V and 5 bases from J, the gap between germline ends came to 12 bases. The germline CDR1 and CDR2 sequences are SGHVS and FQNEAQ. The CDR3 nucleotides read TGTGCCAGCAGCTTAGTGTGGGGGCTGGACGAGCAGTACTTC. Its protein is CASSLVWGLDEQYF.

The chain links TRBV6-1 to TRBJ1-2; 8 nucleotides agree with TRBD1. The length of the CDR3 is 14 residues. Unmatched junction bases numbered 7, after V lost 6 bases and J lost 4 bases. Germline CDR1 is MNHNS and CDR2 is SASEGT. Written as DNA, the CDR3 is TGTGCCAGCAGAATAGGACAGGGTGGCTATGGCTACACCTTC. This sequence encodes CASRIGQGGYGYTF.

In its sample, this clone was seen once. This sequence joins TRBV19 and TRBJ2-1, with 12 bases aligning to TRBD2. Per germline, CDR1 LNHDA and CDR2 SQIVND (reference sequence). The CDR3 runs 15 residues. V lost 6 bases and J lost 4; bases outside the gene matches: 4. The CDR3 loop reads CASSPTSGGYNEQFF. CDR3 sequence (DNA): TGTGCCAGTAGCCCGACTAGCGGGGGATACAATGAGCAGTTCTTC.

The J gene is TRBJ2-7, the V gene TRBV5-1; 9 positions agree with TRBD2. V shed 1 base, J shed 7 bases, and the junction held 21 bases outside the gene matches. The V gene's germline CDR1 is SGHRS and CDR2 YFSETQ. The CDR3 is 19 amino acids. This chain's CDR3 is CASSLKRVLTSGPSGEQYF. The CDR3 nucleotides are TGCGCCAGCAGCTTGAAGAGGGTACTAACTAGCGGGCCCTCGGGGGAGCAGTACTTC.

This chain joins TRBV18 and TRBJ1-5; no firm D call. V was cut by 0 bases and J by 3 bases, with 9 bases left in between. The CDR3 runs 15 residues. Germline assignment: CDR1 KGHSH and CDR2 LQKENI. The CDR3 spells CASSPPGGLNQPQHF. As DNA, the CDR3 is TGTGCCAGCTCACCACCGGGAGGCCTCAATCAGCCCCAGCATTTT.

V usage is TRBV18 and J usage is TRBJ1-4; D may be TRBD1 (6 bases). CDR1 and CDR2 (germline): KGHSH, LQKENI. This CDR3 comprises 16 residues. The V gene lost 6 bases and the J gene lost 5 bases, with 19 bases spanning the gap. CDR3 sequence: CASSPRQAVGNEKLFF. The CDR3 nucleotides are TGTGCCAGCTCCCCCCGACAGGCGGTGGGAAATGAAAAACTGTTTTTT.

The chain joins TRBV10-1 to TRBJ2-5; 9 bases agree with TRBD1. V was clipped by 3 bases and J by 1 base; unmatched bases: 3. Germline V lookup: CDR1 WNHNN, CDR2 SYGVQD (reference sequence). The CDR3 loop spans 15 amino acids. The CDR3 DNA reads as TGCGCCAGCAGTGAAAACAGGGGGCTCCAAGAGACCCAGTACTTC. Its protein is CASSENRGLQETQYF.

The gene calls are TRBV7-6 and TRBJ1-4, with D perhaps TRBD1 (5 bases). Trimming pared 1 base from V and 8 bases from J, leaving 14 bases between. The CDR3 sequence is 15 residues long. Germline assignment: CDR1 SGHVS and CDR2 FNYEAQ. CDR3 protein: CASSLEGRGREKLFF. CDR3 in DNA: TGTGCCAGCAGCTTAGAGGGTAGGGGAAGGGAAAAACTGTTTTTT.

V gene TRBV13 combines with J gene TRBJ2-3, with TRBD2 matching 13 bases. This CDR3 has 16 amino acids. The V gene's germline CDR1 is PRHDT and CDR2 FYEKMQ (reference sequence). V was clipped by 3 bases and J by 8 bases; unmatched bases: 8. In DNA form, the CDR3 reads TGTGCCAGCAGCTTTTCTTCCGGACTAGCGGGAGCTACGCAGTATTTT. It codes for CASSFSSGLAGATQYF.

J is TRBJ1-1 and V is TRBV5-6, with TRBD1 identical over 7 bases. V lost 4 bases and J lost 1; bases outside the gene matches: 4. Per germline, CDR1 SGHDT and CDR2 YYEEEE. The CDR3 covers 14 residues. CDR3 nucleotides: TGTGCCAGCAGCCGGACAGGAAGGAACACTGAAGCTTTCTTT. This gives the protein CASSRTGRNTEAFF.

The CDR3 DNA reads as TGTGCCAGCAGTGAAGCAGCAGGGGGAAATAACAATGAGCAGTTCTTC. Its protein product is CASSEAAGGNNNEQFF. V usage is TRBV6-1 and J usage is TRBJ2-1, with 7 bases lining up with TRBD1. Germline CDR1 reads MNHNS; CDR2 reads SASEGT. The junction had 7 bases not matched to a gene; V was cut back by 0 bases and J by 5 bases. CDR3 length: 16 amino acids.

This chain links TRBV6-1 with TRBJ1-5; possibly TRBD1 for D (5 bases). CDR3 length: 16 amino acids. Germline CDR1 and CDR2: MNHNS and SASEGT. V lost 0 bases to trimming and J lost 3 bases, with 12 bases between them. The CDR3 DNA reads TGTGCCAGCAGTGAAGCGGAGGGGCGGACCAATCAGCCCCAGCATTTT. Translating gives CASSEAEGRTNQPQHF.

This rearrangement joins TRBV5-1 to TRBJ2-7; D not resolved. Trimming removed 6 bases from V and 0 bases from J, with 10 bases in between. Germline V gene sequence: CDR1 SGHRS, CDR2 YFSETQ. The CDR3 extends over 13 amino acids. CDR3 loop: CASKLADSYEQYF. The CDR3 nucleotides read TGCGCCAGCAAGTTGGCAGACTCCTACGAGCAGTACTTC.